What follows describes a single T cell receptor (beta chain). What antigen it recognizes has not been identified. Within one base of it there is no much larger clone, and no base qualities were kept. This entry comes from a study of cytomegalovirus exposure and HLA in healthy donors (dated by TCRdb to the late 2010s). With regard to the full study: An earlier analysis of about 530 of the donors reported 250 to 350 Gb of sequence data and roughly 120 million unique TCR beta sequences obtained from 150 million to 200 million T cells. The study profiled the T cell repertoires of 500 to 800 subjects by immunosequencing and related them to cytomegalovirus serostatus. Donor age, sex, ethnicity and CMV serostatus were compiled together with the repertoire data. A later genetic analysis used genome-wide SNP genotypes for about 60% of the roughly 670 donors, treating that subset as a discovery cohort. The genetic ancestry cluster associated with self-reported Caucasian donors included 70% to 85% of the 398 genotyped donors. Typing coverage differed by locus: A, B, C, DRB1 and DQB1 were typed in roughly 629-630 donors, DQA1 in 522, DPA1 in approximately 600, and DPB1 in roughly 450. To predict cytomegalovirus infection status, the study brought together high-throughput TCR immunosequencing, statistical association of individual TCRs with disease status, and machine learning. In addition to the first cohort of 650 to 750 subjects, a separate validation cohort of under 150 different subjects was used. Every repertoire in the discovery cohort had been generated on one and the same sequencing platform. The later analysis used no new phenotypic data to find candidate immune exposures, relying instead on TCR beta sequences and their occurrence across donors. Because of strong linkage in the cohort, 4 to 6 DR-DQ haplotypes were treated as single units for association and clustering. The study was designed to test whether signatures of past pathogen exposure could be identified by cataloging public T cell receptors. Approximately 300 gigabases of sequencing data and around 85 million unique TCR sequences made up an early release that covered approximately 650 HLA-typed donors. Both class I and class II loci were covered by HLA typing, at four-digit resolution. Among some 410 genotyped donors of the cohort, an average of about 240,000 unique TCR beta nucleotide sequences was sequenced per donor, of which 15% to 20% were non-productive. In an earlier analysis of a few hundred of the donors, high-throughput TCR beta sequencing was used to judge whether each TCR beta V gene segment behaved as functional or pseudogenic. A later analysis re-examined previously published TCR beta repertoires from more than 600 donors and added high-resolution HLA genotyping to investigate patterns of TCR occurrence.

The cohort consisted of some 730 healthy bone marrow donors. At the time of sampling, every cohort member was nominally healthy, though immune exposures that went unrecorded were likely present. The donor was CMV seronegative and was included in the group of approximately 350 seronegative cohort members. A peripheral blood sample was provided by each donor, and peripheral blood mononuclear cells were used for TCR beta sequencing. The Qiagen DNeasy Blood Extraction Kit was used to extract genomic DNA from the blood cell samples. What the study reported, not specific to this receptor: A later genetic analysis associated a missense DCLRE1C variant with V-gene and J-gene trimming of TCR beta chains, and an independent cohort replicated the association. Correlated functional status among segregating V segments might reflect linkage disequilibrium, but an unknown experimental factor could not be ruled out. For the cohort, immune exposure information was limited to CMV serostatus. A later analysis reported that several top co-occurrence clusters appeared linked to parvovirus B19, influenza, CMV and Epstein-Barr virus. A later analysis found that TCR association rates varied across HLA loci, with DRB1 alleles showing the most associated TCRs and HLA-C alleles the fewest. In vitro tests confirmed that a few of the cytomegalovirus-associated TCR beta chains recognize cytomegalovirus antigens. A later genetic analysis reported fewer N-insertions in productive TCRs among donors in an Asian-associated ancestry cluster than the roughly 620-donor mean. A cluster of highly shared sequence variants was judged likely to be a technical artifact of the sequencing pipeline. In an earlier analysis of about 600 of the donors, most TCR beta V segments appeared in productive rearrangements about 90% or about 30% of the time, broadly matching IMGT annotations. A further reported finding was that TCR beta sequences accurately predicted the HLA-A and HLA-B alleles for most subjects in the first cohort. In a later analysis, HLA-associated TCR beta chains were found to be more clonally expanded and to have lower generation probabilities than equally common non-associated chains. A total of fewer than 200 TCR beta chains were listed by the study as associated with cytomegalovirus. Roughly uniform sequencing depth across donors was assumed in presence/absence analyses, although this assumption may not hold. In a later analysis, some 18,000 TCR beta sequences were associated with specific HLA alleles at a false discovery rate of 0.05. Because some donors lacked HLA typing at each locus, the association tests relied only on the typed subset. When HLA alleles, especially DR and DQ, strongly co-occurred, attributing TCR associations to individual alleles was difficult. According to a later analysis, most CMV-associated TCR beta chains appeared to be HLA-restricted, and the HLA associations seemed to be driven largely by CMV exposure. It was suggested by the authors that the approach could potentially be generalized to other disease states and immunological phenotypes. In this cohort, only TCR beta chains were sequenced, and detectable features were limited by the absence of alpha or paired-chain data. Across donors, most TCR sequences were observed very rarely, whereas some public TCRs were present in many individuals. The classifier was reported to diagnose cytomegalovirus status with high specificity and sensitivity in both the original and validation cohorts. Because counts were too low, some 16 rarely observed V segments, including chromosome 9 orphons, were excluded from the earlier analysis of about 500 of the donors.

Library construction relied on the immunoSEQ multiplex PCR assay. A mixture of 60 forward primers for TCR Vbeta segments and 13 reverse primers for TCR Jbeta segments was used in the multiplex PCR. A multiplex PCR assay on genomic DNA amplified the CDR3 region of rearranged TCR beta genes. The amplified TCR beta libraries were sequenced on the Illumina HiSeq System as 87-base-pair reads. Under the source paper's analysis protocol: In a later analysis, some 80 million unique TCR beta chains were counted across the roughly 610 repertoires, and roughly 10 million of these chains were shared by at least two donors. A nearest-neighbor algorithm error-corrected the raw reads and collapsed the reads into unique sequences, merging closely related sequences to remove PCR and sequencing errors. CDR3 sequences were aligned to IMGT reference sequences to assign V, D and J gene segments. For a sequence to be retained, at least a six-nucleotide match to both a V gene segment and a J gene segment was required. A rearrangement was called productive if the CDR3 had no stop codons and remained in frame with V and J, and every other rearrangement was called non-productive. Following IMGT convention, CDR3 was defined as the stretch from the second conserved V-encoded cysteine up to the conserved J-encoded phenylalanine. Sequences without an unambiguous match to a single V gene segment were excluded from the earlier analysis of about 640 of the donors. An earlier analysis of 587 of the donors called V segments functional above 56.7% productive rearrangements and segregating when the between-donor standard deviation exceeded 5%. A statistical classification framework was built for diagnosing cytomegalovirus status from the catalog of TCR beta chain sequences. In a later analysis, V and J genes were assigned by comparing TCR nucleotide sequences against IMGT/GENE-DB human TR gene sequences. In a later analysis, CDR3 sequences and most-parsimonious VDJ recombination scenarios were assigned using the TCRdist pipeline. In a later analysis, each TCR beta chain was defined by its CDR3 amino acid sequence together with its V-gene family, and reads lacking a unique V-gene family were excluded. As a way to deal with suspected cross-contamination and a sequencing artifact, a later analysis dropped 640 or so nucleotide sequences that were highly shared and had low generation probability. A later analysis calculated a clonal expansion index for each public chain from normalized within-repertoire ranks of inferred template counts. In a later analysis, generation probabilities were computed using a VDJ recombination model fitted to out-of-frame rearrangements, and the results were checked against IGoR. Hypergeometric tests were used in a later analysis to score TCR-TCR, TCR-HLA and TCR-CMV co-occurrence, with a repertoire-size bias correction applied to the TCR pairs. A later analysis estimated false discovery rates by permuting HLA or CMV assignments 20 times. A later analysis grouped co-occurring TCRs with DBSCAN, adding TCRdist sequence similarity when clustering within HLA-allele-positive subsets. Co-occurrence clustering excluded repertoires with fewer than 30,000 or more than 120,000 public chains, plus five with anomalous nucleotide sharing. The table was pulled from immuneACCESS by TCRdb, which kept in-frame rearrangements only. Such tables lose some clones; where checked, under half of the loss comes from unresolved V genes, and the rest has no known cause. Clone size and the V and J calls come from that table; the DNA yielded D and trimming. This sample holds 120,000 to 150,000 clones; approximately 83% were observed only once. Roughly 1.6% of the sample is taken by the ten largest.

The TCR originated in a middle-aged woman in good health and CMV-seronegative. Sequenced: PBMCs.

This receptor has the CDR3 CASSSGQPPYNEQFF. The DNA is as follows: TGTGCCAGCAGTTCGGGACAGCCTCCCTACAATGAGCAGTTCTTC. The V and J genes are TRBV27 and TRBJ2-1, with 7 bases matching TRBD1. Per the germline V gene (reference sequence), MNHEY is the CDR1 and SMNVEV is the CDR2. After removal of 4 bases from V and 2 bases from J, the junction retains 5 bases not matched to a gene. CDR3 length: 15 amino acids, cysteine to phenylalanine. This entry keeps only the CDR3 DNA: 45 bases, framed from base 1.